This is a list of T cell receptor beta chains from one sample in a study of T cell changes during pregnancy in multiple sclerosis. Profiling relied on immunoSEQ multiplex PCR, and the TCRdb table lists in-frame clones only, not all of them. Seen here are tens of thousands of clones, 70% to 90% observed once, and the top ten hold approximately 10%. The input for sequencing was CD8+ T cells from peripheral blood mononuclear cells, taken in the third trimester of pregnancy. All receptors derive from a female donor with multiple sclerosis, enrolled in a pregnancy study. Each CDR3 is given with its conserved first and last residue. The D gene is left open where the match is weak.

CDR3 length	V gene	J gene	D gene	CDR3 protein
15	TRBV4-3	TRBJ1-2	TRBD1	CASSRTRTGNYGYTF
14	TRBV2	TRBJ2-7	NA	CASSWAESSYEQYF
13	TRBV11-2	TRBJ2-7	NA	CASSSWTLDEQYF
16	TRBV5-1	TRBJ2-2	TRBD1	CASSFAQGMDTGELFF
17	TRBV7-6	TRBJ2-2	TRBD2	CASSLGTSGDWTGELFF
15	TRBV13	TRBJ1-2	NA	CASSTRQESSYGYTF
15	TRBV19	TRBJ2-7	TRBD2	CASSIAGAGAYEQYF
17	TRBV18	TRBJ2-1	TRBD2	CASSVRLAGSSYNEQFF
16	TRBV7-3	TRBJ1-1	NA	CASSPSNLGGRTEAFF
17	TRBV23-1	TRBJ1-5	NA	CASSQVRQVKSNQPQHF
15	TRBV19	TRBJ1-2	TRBD1	CASSARDRGEDGYTF
15	TRBV7-3	TRBJ2-3	NA	CASSYSIASTDTQYF
15	TRBV11-2	TRBJ2-6	NA	CASSSTESGANVLTF
15	TRBV2	TRBJ2-1	NA	CASITGVSPYNEQFF
16	TRBV6-1	TRBJ2-1	TRBD1	CASSARPGTGRDEQFF
14	TRBV5-1	TRBJ1-1	NA	CASSLYKKGTEAFF
16	TRBV27	TRBJ2-7	NA	CASSLSLDSASYEQYF
15	TRBV19	TRBJ2-7	NA	CASSITSGDYGEQYF
11	TRBV6-6	TRBJ2-7	NA	CASSPSYEQYF
19	TRBV5-1	TRBJ2-5	TRBD2	CASSGGGTSGTFTQETQYF
14	TRBV27	TRBJ2-7	TRBD1	CASSGSGTDYEQYF
16	TRBV10-1	TRBJ2-3	TRBD1	CASSESKRGRTDTQYF
12	TRBV7-9	TRBJ1-1	NA	CASSSSAPEAFF
15	TRBV6-5	TRBJ2-5	TRBD2	CASRGPKAGLETQYF
14	TRBV11-2	TRBJ2-1	NA	CASNHWTLGNEQFF
14	TRBV7-9	TRBJ2-3	NA	CASSSPLATDTQYF
18	TRBV7-9	TRBJ2-3	TRBD2	CASSLETSGSGWWDTQYF
15	TRBV9	TRBJ2-2	NA	CASSVGGGTGGELFF
15	TRBV2	TRBJ1-6	NA	CASSLGSEDYSPLHF
13	TRBV10-3	TRBJ2-7	TRBD1	CAISVGGNYEQYF
17	TRBV5-6	TRBJ1-5	NA	CASSLLTAQPGNQPQHF
15	TRBV7-9	TRBJ2-7	TRBD1	CASSSPGGVFYEQYF
13	TRBV6-5	TRBJ1-1	NA	CASRTGGAGEAFF
13	TRBV4-3	TRBJ1-2	NA	CASSRLISYGYTF
15	TRBV6-1	TRBJ2-1	TRBD2	CASSDLLGRADEQFF
12	TRBV7-9	TRBJ1-1	NA	CASSLAGTEAFF
16	TRBV6-1	TRBJ2-2	TRBD1	CASSEKQGATTGELFF
13	TRBV11-2	TRBJ2-3	NA	CASSSRETDTQYF
16	TRBV27	TRBJ2-1	NA	CASSFGSAEIGNEQFF
15	TRBV2	TRBJ2-5	NA	CASSDMAVKWWTQYF
15	TRBV2	TRBJ2-3	NA	CASSPRPESTDTQYF
17	TRBV9	TRBJ2-4	TRBD2	CASSERVGLAELNIQYF
15	TRBV2	TRBJ1-5	NA	CASSEETAINQPQHF
16	TRBV5-1	TRBJ1-4	NA	CASSLASAREGEKLFF
15	TRBV6-5	TRBJ2-1	NA	CASSYPGTKINEQFF
14	TRBV5-6	TRBJ1-2	NA	CASSLWNLRGGYTF
15	TRBV7-9	TRBJ2-7	TRBD2	CASSLSGGSSYEQYF
17	TRBV15	TRBJ2-3	TRBD1	CATSSDYTGGKTDTQYF
15	TRBV15	TRBJ2-3	TRBD2	CATSRDASGSVTQYF
13	TRBV11-3	TRBJ2-1	NA	CASSLTGLNEQFF
16	TRBV6-1	TRBJ1-2	TRBD1	CASSEVLDRGNYGYTF
15	TRBV4-3	TRBJ2-5	TRBD2	CASSQEGGGQETQYF
14	TRBV5-1	TRBJ2-5	NA	CASSLLGYQETQYF
14	TRBV11-2	TRBJ2-5	NA	CASSATFMQETQYF
16	TRBV6-6	TRBJ1-6	NA	CASTVFPSGSNSPLHF